This T cell receptor (beta chain) was sequenced in a study of blood T cell repertoires in COVID-19. Study-wide background: Sites across the United States, Italy and Spain contributed samples from acute and convalescent COVID-19. The analysed material was cDNA or gDNA that came from T cells, B-cell-depleted T cells, or PBMCs.

In the original workflow: Amplification with reference gene primers provided the estimates of nucleated cell counts. The table came from immunoSEQ multiplex PCR; TCRdb's copy has only in-frame clones and leaves some out. V, J and clone size are taken as reported in that table, and D and trimming were inferred from the DNA itself. The data contain 150,000 to 170,000 clones, about three quarters of them singletons. The length of the CDR3 is 16 residues. Germline loops: CDR1 SEHNR, CDR2 FQNEAQ (reference sequence). Trimming left V 4 bases short and J 3 bases short, with 16 bases between. The J gene is TRBJ1-3, the V gene TRBV7-9, with no clear D. This TCR derives from an elderly man with acute or convalescent COVID-19. Sequencing was done on a sample of peripheral blood. The CDR3 loop is CASSSPTEGVGNTIYF. The CDR3 coding sequence is TGTGCCAGCAGCTCCCCAACCGAGGGAGTTGGAAACACCATATATTTT. The full variable domain, in which reference TRBV7-9 and TRBJ1-3 provide the parts outside the CDR3, is DTGVSQNPRHKITKRGQNVTFRCDPISEHNRLYWYRQTLGQGPEFLTYFQNEAQLEKSRLLSDRFSAERPKGSFSTLEIQRTEQGDSAMYLCASSSPTEGVGNTIYFGEGSWLTVV.